This TCR beta chain was observed in a study of T-cell memory formation after mild COVID-19. This CDR3 contains 11 residues. The germline CDR1 and CDR2 sequences are SNHLY and FYNNEI. The germline V and J ends were trimmed by 7 bases and 9 bases, with 10 bases remaining between them. The table lists this clonotype with a few counts. One entry per CDR3 protein, called by TCRdb with MiXCR from the 5' RACE reads. The sample has a few hundred thousand distinct CDR3 sequences, approximately 25% seen once. This chain links TRBV2 with TRBJ2-1; D is tentatively TRBD1 or TRBD2 (5 bases each). The source of this sequence is an adult woman who had mild COVID-19 (a few samples of this study predate the infection). Cell type and time point are not known. The specimen was PBMCs or a T cell subset sorted from them (not recorded which). In DNA form, the CDR3 reads TGTGCCAGCAAGAGTGGGGGTGAGCAGTTCTTC. Translating it yields CASKSGGEQFF. Full variable domain (missing parts from reference TRBV2 and TRBJ2-1): EPEVTQTPSHQVTQMGQEVILRCVPISNHLYFYWYRQILGQKVEFLVSFYNNEISEKSEIFDDQFSVERPDGSNFTLKIRSTKLEDSAMYFCASKSGGEQFFGPGTRLTVL.